The 16 T cell receptor beta chains presented below share a single source sample, sequenced in a study of CD8 T cells in ankylosing spondylitis. TCRdb called the 5' RACE reads again in MiXCR, with one record for every CDR3 protein. The table lists around 250,000 distinct CDR3 sequences, 18% of them singletons. Material: blood, either unsorted or a sorted T cell fraction (not recorded which). These receptors all stem from a male donor with ankylosing spondylitis or in good health (not recorded which).

The genes are TRBV28 and TRBJ2-7; TRBD2 agrees at 7 bases. The CDR3 is 16 amino acids. V lost 0 bases, J lost 3 bases, and 8 bases stayed unmatched. The germline gives CDR1 MDHEN, CDR2 SYDVKM. This chain's CDR3 is CASSLWISGGLYEQYF. The CDR3 DNA is TGTGCCAGCAGTTTATGGATCTCGGGGGGACTCTACGAGCAGTACTTC.

This clonotype appeared many times. The chain joins TRBV7-2 to TRBJ2-7, with D perhaps TRBD1 or TRBD2 (5 bases each). Germline lookup yields CDR1 SGHTA and CDR2 FQGNSA. V was shortened by 1 base and J by 7 bases, with 14 bases between the two germline ends. CDR3 length equals 14 residues. In DNA, the CDR3 is TGTGCCAGCAGCTTAGTATCTGGGACCTCTGAGCAGTACTTC. Translating gives CASSLVSGTSEQYF.

There are a few counts of this clonotype. The V and J genes are TRBV12-3 or TRBV12-4 and TRBJ2-4; 10 nucleotides align to TRBD1. V trimming: 1 base; J trimming: 8 bases; junction bases outside the gene matches: 2. The CDR3 runs 14 residues. The CDR3 region has the DNA TGTGCCAGCAGTTTAGGGACAGGGGGGTACATTCAGTACTTC. Its protein product is CASSLGTGGYIQYF.

The chain combines TRBV25-1 with TRBJ2-7, with 10 positions matching TRBD1. Germline V gene lookup returns CDR1 MGHDK and CDR2 SYGVNS. The CDR3 runs 17 residues. Trimming cost V 5 bases and J 3 bases; bases outside gene matches: 13. CDR3 sequence (DNA): TGTGCCAGCAGTCAGCCGTCCGGGACAGGGGCGTACTACGAGCAGTACTTC. Amino acid sequence: CASSQPSGTGAYYEQYF.

This chain connects TRBV6-1 to TRBJ2-1, with D hard to call. This CDR3 spans 19 amino acids. V lost 6 bases and J 5 bases, leaving 29 bases between the germline ends. Germline V CDR1 and CDR2: MNHNS, SASEGT. CDR3 region: CASSVLNPLPGPADNEQFF. The CDR3 region has the DNA TGTGCCAGCAGCGTACTTAATCCCCTACCGGGCCCGGCAGACAATGAGCAGTTCTTC.

This clonotype turned up a few times. J is TRBJ2-1 and V is TRBV4-3; 7 bases are shared with TRBD2. Germline V lookup: CDR1 LGHNA, CDR2 YSLEER. The V gene end was trimmed by 4 bases and the J gene end by 7 bases; junction bases not matched to a gene: 10. The CDR3 has 15 residues. As DNA, the CDR3 is TGCGCCAGCAGCCCAGGACCGGGAGGTGGGAATGAGCAGTTCTTC. Its protein product is CASSPGPGGGNEQFF.

This clonotype was counted ten times or more. The CDR3 spells CASSETGAYGYTF. The CDR3 DNA follows: TGTGCCAGCAGCGAAACAGGGGCCTATGGCTACACCTTC. The rearrangement joins TRBV7-8 to TRBJ1-2; 7 bases agree with TRBD1. Germline loops: CDR1 SGHVS, CDR2 FQNEAQ. The V and J ends lost 5 bases and 4 bases, in that order; junction bases with no gene match: 4. The CDR3 covers 13 residues. Full variable domain (rest looked up from reference TRBV7-8 and TRBJ1-2): GAGVSQSPRYKVAKRGQDVALRCDPISGHVSLFWYQQALGQGPEFLTYFQNEAQLDKSGLPSDRFFAERPEGSVSTLKIQRTQQEDSAVYLCASSETGAYGYTFGSGTRLTVV.

This clonotype was found a few times. This chain joins TRBV14 and TRBJ2-5; D call uncertain. The V end lost 1 base, the J end lost 1 base, and 10 bases lay between the germline ends. Germline values: CDR1 SGHDN, CDR2 FVKESK. The CDR3 is 15 residues long. Written as DNA, the CDR3 is TGTGCCAGCAGCCAAGCTTCACTACTCCAAGAGACCCAGTACTTC. This gives the protein CASSQASLLQETQYF.

This clonotype has a single count. The chain joins TRBV11-3 to TRBJ1-1; D ambiguous. In germline, CDR1 is SGHNT, CDR2 YENEEA. The CDR3 runs to 13 residues. Trimming left V 1 base short and J 7 bases short, with 10 bases between. The CDR3 sequence: CASSLGPSSEAFF. CDR3 bases: TGTGCCAGCAGCTTAGGCCCCAGCAGTGAAGCTTTCTTT.

V and J are TRBV7-9 and TRBJ1-2; 11 nucleotides agree with TRBD1. The CDR3 has 15 amino acids. The germline V gene has CDR1 SEHNR and CDR2 FQNEAQ (reference sequence). The V segment lost 5 bases and the J segment 7 bases; nucleotides outside the gene matches: 9. DNA of the CDR3: TGTGCCAGCAGCCCCCCCGGGACAGGGGGGTCTGGCTACACCTTC. This encodes CASSPPGTGGSGYTF. The full variable domain, with the rest looked up from reference TRBV7-9 and TRBJ1-2, is DTGVSQNPRHKITKRGQNVTFRCDPISEHNRLYWYRQTLGQGPEFLTYFQNEAQLEKSRLLSDRFSAERPKGSFSTLEIQRTEQGDSAMYLCASSPPGTGGSGYTFGSGTRLTVV.

This clonotype was counted ten times or more. The CDR3 protein is CASSSYSAGENEQYF. The CDR3 DNA reads as TGCGCCAGCAGCTCCTACTCAGCGGGAGAGAACGAGCAGTACTTC. The rearrangement joins TRBV5-1 to TRBJ2-7; 8 positions match TRBD2. CDR3 length: 15 amino acids. The germline V gene has CDR1 SGHRS and CDR2 YFSETQ. Losses at the gene ends were 3 bases for V and 5 bases for J; bases not matched to a gene: 10.

This clonotype was seen at least ten times. The chain is built from TRBV11-1 and TRBJ2-7; 12 positions match TRBD2. The CDR3 spans 20 residues. Germline CDR1 reads SGHAT; CDR2 reads FQDESV (reference sequence). Trimming cost V 6 bases and J 2 bases; bases outside gene matches: 20. CDR3 sequence reads: CASSTTSLGPGLAGPYEQYF. CDR3 nucleotides: TGTGCCAGCAGTACAACTTCACTGGGCCCCGGACTAGCGGGACCCTACGAGCAGTACTTC.

The chain couples TRBV5-1 to TRBJ2-7, with 8 bases aligning to TRBD2. Germline CDR1 and CDR2: SGHRS and YFSETQ. V lost 0 bases to trimming and J lost 3 bases; unmatched junction nucleotides: 5. The CDR3 loop spans 15 amino acids. DNA of the CDR3: TGCGCCAGCAGCTTGGAGACTAGCGTCCTCTACGAGCAGTACTTC. The encoded protein is CASSLETSVLYEQYF.

This clonotype was observed a few times. The chain recombines TRBV7-9 with TRBJ1-3; D call uncertain. The CDR3 runs to 16 residues. Germline-derived CDR1 and CDR2 are SEHNR and FQNEAQ (reference sequence). The V end lost 3 bases, the J end lost 4 bases, and 16 bases lay between the germline ends. The chain's CDR3 is CASSLGTGTSGNTIYF. CDR3 in DNA: TGTGCCAGCAGCTTGGGTACCGGCACATCGGGAAACACCATATATTTT.

The chain is built from TRBV29-1 and TRBJ2-7; D gene uncertain. The ends were cut back, 4 bases at V and 0 bases at J, with 10 bases in the middle. Germline CDR1 SQVTM, CDR2 ANQGSEA. CDR3 length: 13 amino acids. CDR3: CSVATSSSYEQYF. CDR3 nucleotides: TGCAGCGTTGCGACATCGAGCTCCTACGAGCAGTACTTC.

V usage is TRBV19 and J usage is TRBJ2-7; 9 nucleotides agree with TRBD2. Unmatched junction bases numbered 11, after V lost 4 bases and J lost 7 bases. Germline CDR1 LNHDA, CDR2 SQIVND (reference sequence). The CDR3 has 15 amino acids. The CDR3 protein is CASSTSAGGVREQYF. Written as DNA, the CDR3 is TGTGCCAGTAGTACTTCAGCGGGAGGAGTGCGGGAGCAGTACTTC.